Sequencing of this TCR beta chain was carried out in a study of post-analysis software for immune sequencing data (dated by TCRdb to 2014 to 2015). Regarding the complete study: Recorded disease courses included relapsing-remitting, secondary progressive and progressive-relapsing multiple sclerosis, with some patients lacking subtype annotation. Patient repertoires were compared against 11 previously published healthy control repertoires from donors aged about 6 to 28 years. A subset of samples was prepared in parallel using single-end sample barcoding, then pooled and co-amplified after Illumina adapter ligation.

CDR1 and CDR2 (MDHEN, SYDVKM) derive from the germline V gene. Inclusive of the bounding cysteine and phenylalanine, the CDR3 is 15 residues long. Kept here is only the CDR3 DNA, which spans 45 bases and is read in frame from base 1. V has 6 bases trimmed and J has 1 base trimmed; junction bases matching no gene number 5. To demonstrate the VDJtools post-analysis software, TCR beta repertoires were profiled from the peripheral blood of more than ten young patients with multiple sclerosis. The multiple sclerosis patients were children and adolescents ranging in age from roughly 6 to 15 years. What the study reported, not specific to this receptor: Significantly lower normalized Chao1 diversity was found in multiple sclerosis patients than in controls, suggesting substantial peripheral T-cell clonal expansion. The multiple sclerosis patient group was slightly younger than the control group. When samples were clustered directly using the F measure, samples prepared in the same batch co-clustered strongly, which prompted a batch-effect correction. Patients showed significantly higher frequencies than controls for five TRBV segments, among them TRBV5-6, TRBV5-1 and TRBV20-1.

Library prep was done by PCR. Sequencing relied on an Illumina HiSeq 2500. Unique molecular identifiers were incorporated into TCR beta cDNA libraries to reduce PCR and sequencing biases. Approximately 500,000 cDNA molecules were obtained for every 1 to 10 million input T cells, so each molecule roughly corresponded to one T cell. Patient libraries were prepared and sequenced with the same protocol used for the earlier healthy control dataset. Within a given batch, samples were prepared together, multiplexed and sequenced on the same HiSeq lane. The published analysis was carried out like this. Raw barcoded reads were processed with MIGEC, and single-read molecular identifier groups were discarded before consensus assembly and CDR3 extraction. VDJtools was used for post-analysis of the clonotype tables, with diversity normalized by down-sampling every dataset to the smallest sample size. To correct batch-related cross-sample contamination, repertoire overlap clustering matched CDR3 amino acid sequences but not nucleotide sequences. TCRdb trimmed the raw reads at Q25, called clones with MiXCR and kept productive beta chains. Every distinct CDR3 protein forms one entry, paired with its most common genes and DNA. TCRdb's processing, not the study's, gives the V and J calls here. Within this sample are about 460,000 distinct CDR3 sequences, with roughly 46% of them counted one time only. The ten largest make up 12% of the sample.

As for this clonotype: Its antigen remains undetermined. No base quality information exists; no much larger clone differs at one position.

Recombination linked TRBV28 to TRBJ2-7, with 11 bases in between that match TRBD2. The sequence was obtained from a girl aged 5-17 years with multiple sclerosis. The material sequenced was blood. The CDR3 amino acid sequence is: CASRQGLAASYEQYF. Here is the DNA: TGTGCCAGCAGACAGGGACTAGCGGCTTCCTACGAGCAGTACTTC.